This section outlines one T cell receptor (delta chain) sequence together with its context. TCRdb repeated clone calling on the reads with CATT. The table lists roughly 5,400 delta-chain clones, 3% to 4% of them singletons. Trimming removed 3 bases at V and 0 bases at J, with 20 bases between. CDR1 and CDR2 from the germline V gene are TVYSNPD and GDNSRS (reference sequence). CDR3 size: 16 residues. The sample comes from a study of gamma-delta chains in newborns, infants, children. Across the whole study: Innate gammadelta T cells reportedly expand polyclonally right after birth, driven by microbial exposure, per the title.

The genes are TRDV3 and TRDJ1; D perhaps matches TRDD3 (6 bases). The sequenced sample was blood. The TCR was taken from a child who was a newborn, infant or young child, either healthy, febrile or measles-vaccinated (not recorded which). CDR3: CAFPLRTGRYTDKLIF. The CDR3 coding sequence is TGTGCCTTCCCCCTTCGTACTGGGCGTTACACCGATAAACTCATCTTT.